Sequencing of this TCR beta chain was carried out in a study of blood T cell repertoires in COVID-19. Study context: T cells, B-cell-depleted T cells, or PBMCs provided the cDNA or gDNA that served as material.

V gave up 5 bases and J gave up 1 base; unmatched junction bases: 7. Germline values: CDR1 SGHVS, CDR2 FNYEAQ. The CDR3 is 15 residues long. TCRdb's copy holds only in-frame clones and misses some; the assay was immunoSEQ multiplex PCR. The top ten clones hold about 1.4% of a sample with about 260,000 clones, over 80% of them seen once. The chain carries TRBV7-6 and TRBJ1-1, with 7 bases lining up with TRBD1. The source is a woman between 35 and 50 years old who had recovered from COVID-19. Sequences were obtained from peripheral blood. As DNA, the CDR3 is TGTGCCAGCAGCCTTCGGACAGGATCGAACACTGAAGCTTTCTTT. This translates into CASSLRTGSNTEAFF.